The 10 T cell receptor beta chains listed next were all sequenced from one sample in a study of blood T cell repertoires in COVID-19. Sequenced by immunoSEQ multiplex PCR; TCRdb stores in-frame clones only, minus some. This table has around 460,000 clones, around nine tenths appearing once. Sample: peripheral blood. These receptors all stem from a man aged 18 to 29 with COVID-19, enrolled during active disease.

V and J are TRBV7-9 and TRBJ2-7, with no clear D. V gave up 1 base and J gave up 6 bases, with 7 bases separating them. The CDR3 contains 12 residues. CDR1 and CDR2 from the germline V gene are SEHNR and FQNEAQ (reference sequence). Written as DNA, the CDR3 is TGTGCCAGCAGCTTAGAATACGGCGAGCAGTACTTC. This codes for CASSLEYGEQYF.

This sequence joins TRBV10-3 and TRBJ1-1, with 7 nucleotides matching TRBD1. The germline CDR1 and CDR2 sequences are ENHRY and SYGVKD. The CDR3 runs 13 residues. V shed 10 bases, J shed 3 bases, and the junction held 8 bases outside the gene matches. The chain's CDR3 is CATADRVDTEAFF. The CDR3 bases are TGTGCCACCGCCGACAGGGTAGACACTGAAGCTTTCTTT.

The chain has TRBV2 and TRBJ2-3; possibly TRBD2 for D (6 bases). CDR1 SNHLY and CDR2 FYNNEI come from the germline V gene. The V end lost 6 bases, the J end lost 4 bases, and 17 bases lay between the germline ends. The length of the CDR3 is 15 residues. CDR3 in DNA: TGTGCCAGCAGCACGGTTGGGGACTGGTCAGATACGCAGTATTTT. As protein: CASSTVGDWSDTQYF. Full variable domain (missing parts from reference TRBV2 and TRBJ2-3): EPEVTQTPSHQVTQMGQEVILRCVPISNHLYFYWYRQILGQKVEFLVSFYNNEISEKSEIFDDQFSVERPDGSNFTLKIRSTKLEDSAMYFCASSTVGDWSDTQYFGPGTRLTVL.

This clone was seen once. The chain combines TRBV7-6 with TRBJ1-1; no definite D call. V lost 3 bases to trimming and J lost 1 base, with 15 bases between them. This CDR3 has 16 residues. CDR1 and CDR2 (germline): SGHVS, FNYEAQ. Written as DNA, the CDR3 is TGTGCCAGCAGCTTCATCCAGGACCTAGCGAACACTGAAGCTTTCTTT. Its protein is CASSFIQDLANTEAFF.

The chain uses TRBV7-9 and TRBJ2-2; 8 bases are a match to TRBD1. Germline V CDR1 and CDR2: SEHNR, FQNEAQ (reference sequence). Losses at the gene ends were 5 bases for V and 4 bases for J; bases not matched to a gene: 12. The CDR3 consists of 17 residues. The CDR3 nucleotides read TGTGCCAGCAGCCCTCGTGGGACAGGAGGAGCCACCGGGGAGCTGTTTTTT. It codes for CASSPRGTGGATGELFF.

The genes are TRBV11-1 and TRBJ2-2, with TRBD2 matching over 7 bases. The CDR3 has 16 residues. Trimming at V came to 5 bases and at J to 3 bases, leaving 9 bases not matched to a gene. Germline V gene lookup returns CDR1 SGHAT and CDR2 FQDESV (reference sequence). Here the CDR3 DNA reads TGTGCCAGCAGCAGGGCGGGAGATGGGCACACCGGGGAGCTGTTTTTT. Its translation is CASSRAGDGHTGELFF.

The V and J genes are TRBV10-3 and TRBJ2-7; 9 bases fit TRBD2. Germline CDR1 ENHRY, CDR2 SYGVKD. V lost 7 bases and J lost 2; bases outside the gene matches: 6. The CDR3 length is 14 residues. The CDR3 spells CAIKPSGATYEQYF. The CDR3 DNA follows: TGTGCCATCAAGCCTAGCGGGGCAACCTACGAGCAGTACTTC.

This clone was counted a few times. The CDR3 here is CASSLDRAHQPQHF. Here the CDR3 DNA reads TGTGCCAGCAGTTTAGACAGGGCCCATCAGCCCCAGCATTTT. The chain has TRBV5-4 and TRBJ1-5; 7 bases are shared with TRBD1. The CDR3 is made up of 14 amino acids. J lost 5 bases, V lost 5 bases, and 7 bases had no gene match. From germline, CDR1 is SGHNT and CDR2 YYREEE (reference sequence).

Points on this clone: The junction departs from the called germline gene at one end, perhaps through a read error. This sequence joins TRBV7-7 and TRBJ2-5, with 7 bases identical to TRBD1. This CDR3 comprises 14 residues. CDR1 SSHAT and CDR2 FNYEAQ come from the germline V gene (reference sequence). For the CDR3, the DNA is TGTGCTAGCAGCTTAGGGGGCCAAGGGGAGACCCAGTACTTC. As protein: CASSLGGQGETQYF.

The V gene is TRBV7-9, the J gene TRBJ2-7; TRBD1 agrees at 10 bases. The V gene's germline CDR1 is SEHNR and CDR2 FQNEAQ (reference sequence). The CDR3 consists of 14 residues. Trimming removed 4 bases from V and 7 bases from J; junction bases left unmatched: 7. The CDR3 loop is CASSSGQGYDEQYF. The CDR3 DNA is TGTGCCAGCAGCTCGGGACAGGGGTATGATGAGCAGTACTTC.